This T cell receptor (beta chain) comes out of a study of blood T cell repertoires in COVID-19. On the study more broadly: The United States, Italy and Spain supplied acute and convalescent COVID-19 samples. Sources were T cells, B-cell-depleted T cells, or PBMCs; the material itself was cDNA or gDNA.

In the study's own analysis: The assay estimated nucleated cells by amplifying reference gene primers. Assay: immunoSEQ multiplex PCR; the TCRdb copy retains only in-frame clones and omits some. The D gene and trimming were derived from the DNA, and the V and J assignments and clone size from that table. Of hundreds of thousands of clones in the sample, 75% to 90% are singletons; the top ten hold roughly 1.9%. This CDR3 has 12 residues. V lost 4 bases to trimming and J lost 11 bases; unmatched junction nucleotides: 7. Germline assignment: CDR1 MNHEY and CDR2 SMNVEV (reference sequence). The clonotype was recovered from a woman in her twenties or thirties who had recovered from COVID-19. Sequenced material: peripheral blood. This chain uses TRBV27 with TRBJ1-1; 7 bases line up with TRBD1. In DNA form, the CDR3 reads TGTGCCAGCAGTTCCCTGACAGGGAGGGCTTTCTTT. It codes for CASSSLTGRAFF.